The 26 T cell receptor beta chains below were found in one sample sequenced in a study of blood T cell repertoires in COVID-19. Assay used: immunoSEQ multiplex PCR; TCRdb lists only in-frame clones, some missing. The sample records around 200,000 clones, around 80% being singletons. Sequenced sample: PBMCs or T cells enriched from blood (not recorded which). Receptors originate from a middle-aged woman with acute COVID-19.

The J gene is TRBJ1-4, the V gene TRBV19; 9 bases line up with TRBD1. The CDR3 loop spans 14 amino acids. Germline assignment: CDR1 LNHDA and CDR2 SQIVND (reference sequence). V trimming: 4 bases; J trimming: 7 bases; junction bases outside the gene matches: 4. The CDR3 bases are TGTGCCAGTAGTAACACAGGGGGCGTTGAAAAACTGTTTTTT. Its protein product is CASSNTGGVEKLFF.

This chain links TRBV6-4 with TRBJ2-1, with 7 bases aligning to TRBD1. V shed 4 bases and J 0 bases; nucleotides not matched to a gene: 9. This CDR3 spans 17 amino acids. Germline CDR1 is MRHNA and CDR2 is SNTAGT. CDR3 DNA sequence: TGTGCCAGCAGTGCCACCGTTAACAGGGGCTCCTACAATGAGCAGTTCTTC. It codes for CASSATVNRGSYNEQFF.

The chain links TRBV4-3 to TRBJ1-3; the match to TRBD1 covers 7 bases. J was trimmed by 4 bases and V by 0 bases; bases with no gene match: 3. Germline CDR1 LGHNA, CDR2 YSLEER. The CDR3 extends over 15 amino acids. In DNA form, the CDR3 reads TGCGCCAGCAGCCAAGACGGGACAGCCGGAAACACCATATATTTT. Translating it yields CASSQDGTAGNTIYF.

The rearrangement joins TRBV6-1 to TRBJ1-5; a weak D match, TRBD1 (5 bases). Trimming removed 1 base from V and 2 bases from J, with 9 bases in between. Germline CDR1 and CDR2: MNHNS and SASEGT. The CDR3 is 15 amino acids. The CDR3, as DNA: TGTGCCAGCAGTGAAGGGACCAGGGGCAATCAGCCCCAGCATTTT. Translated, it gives CASSEGTRGNQPQHF.

The DNA of the CDR3 is TGCGCCAGCAGCTTGGAAAGCGGGAGGGCCGGCAAGGTCGCAGATACGCAGTATTTT. Its protein product is CASSLESGRAGKVADTQYF. This sequence joins TRBV5-1 and TRBJ2-3; TRBD2 matches at 10 bases. V dropped 0 bases and J dropped 4; count of bases not matched to a gene: 14. This CDR3 is built from 19 residues. CDR1 and CDR2 from the germline V gene are SGHRS and YFSETQ.

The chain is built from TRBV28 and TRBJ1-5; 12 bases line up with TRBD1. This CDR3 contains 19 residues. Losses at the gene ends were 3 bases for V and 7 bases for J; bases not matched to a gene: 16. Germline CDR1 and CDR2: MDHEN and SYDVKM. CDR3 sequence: CASSLMGTGGIGAGQPQHF. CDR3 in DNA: TGTGCCAGCAGTTTGATGGGGACAGGGGGCATCGGAGCAGGGCAGCCCCAGCATTTT.

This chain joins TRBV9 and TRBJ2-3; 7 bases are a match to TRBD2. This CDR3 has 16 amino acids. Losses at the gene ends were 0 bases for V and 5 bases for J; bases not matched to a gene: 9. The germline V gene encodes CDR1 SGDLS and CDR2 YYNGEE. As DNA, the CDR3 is TGTGCCAGCAGCGTAGGTCAGCGGGAAAGGGGAGATACGCAGTATTTT. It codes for CASSVGQRERGDTQYF. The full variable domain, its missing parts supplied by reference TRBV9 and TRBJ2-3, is DSGVTQTPKHLITATGQRVTLRCSPRSGDLSVYWYQQSLDQGLQFLIQYYNGEERAKGNILERFSAQQFPDLHSELNLSSLELGDSALYFCASSVGQRERGDTQYFGPGTRLTVL.

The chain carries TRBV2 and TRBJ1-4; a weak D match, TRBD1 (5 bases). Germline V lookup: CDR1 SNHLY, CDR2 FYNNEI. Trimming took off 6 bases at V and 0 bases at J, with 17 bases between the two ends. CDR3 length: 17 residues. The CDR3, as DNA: TGTGCCAGCAGCGCTATACGAACAGGAACAACTAATGAAAAACTGTTTTTT. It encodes CASSAIRTGTTNEKLFF.

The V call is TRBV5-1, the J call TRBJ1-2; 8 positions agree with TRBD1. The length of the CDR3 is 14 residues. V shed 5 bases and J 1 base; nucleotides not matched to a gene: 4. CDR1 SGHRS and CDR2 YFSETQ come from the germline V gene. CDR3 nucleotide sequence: TGCGCCAGCAGTACAGGGGGAGGTAACTATGGCTACACCTTC. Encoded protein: CASSTGGGNYGYTF.

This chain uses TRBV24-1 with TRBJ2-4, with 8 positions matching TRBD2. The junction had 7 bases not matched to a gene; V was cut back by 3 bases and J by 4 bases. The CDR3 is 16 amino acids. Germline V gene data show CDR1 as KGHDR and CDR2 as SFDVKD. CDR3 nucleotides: TGTGCCACCAGTGATCCTCGGGGGGGGCAGAAAAACATTCAGTACTTC. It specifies CATSDPRGGQKNIQYF.

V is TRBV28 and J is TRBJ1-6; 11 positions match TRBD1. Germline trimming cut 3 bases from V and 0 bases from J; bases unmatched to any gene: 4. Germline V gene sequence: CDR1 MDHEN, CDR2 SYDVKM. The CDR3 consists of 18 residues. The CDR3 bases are TGTGCCAGCAGTTTTGGGGACAGGGGGAGCTCCTATAATTCACCCCTCCACTTT. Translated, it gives CASSFGDRGSSYNSPLHF.

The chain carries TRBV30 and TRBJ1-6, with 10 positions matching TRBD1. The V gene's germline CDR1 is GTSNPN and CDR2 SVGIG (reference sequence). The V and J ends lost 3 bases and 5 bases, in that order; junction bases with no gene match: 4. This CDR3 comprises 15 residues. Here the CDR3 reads CAWRTGGADNSPLHF. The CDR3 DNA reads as TGTGCCTGGAGGACAGGGGGCGCCGATAATTCACCCCTCCACTTT.

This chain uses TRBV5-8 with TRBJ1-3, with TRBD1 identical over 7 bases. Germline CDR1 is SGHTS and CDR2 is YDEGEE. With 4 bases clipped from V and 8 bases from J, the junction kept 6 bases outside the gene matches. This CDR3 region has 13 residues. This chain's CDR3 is CASSQTGYDTIYF. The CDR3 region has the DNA TGTGCCAGCAGCCAGACAGGGTACGACACCATATATTTT. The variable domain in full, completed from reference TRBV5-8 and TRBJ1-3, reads EAGVTQSPTHLIKTRGQQATLRCSPISGHTSVYWYQQALGLGLQFLLWYDEGEERNRGNFPPRFSGRQFPNYSSELNVNALELEDSALYLCASSQTGYDTIYFGEGSWLTVV.

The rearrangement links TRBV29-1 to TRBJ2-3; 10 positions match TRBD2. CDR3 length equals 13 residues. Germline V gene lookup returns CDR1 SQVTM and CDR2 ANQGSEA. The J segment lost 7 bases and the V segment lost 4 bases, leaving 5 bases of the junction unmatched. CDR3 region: CSVVSSGSYTQYF. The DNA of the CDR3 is TGCAGCGTTGTGTCTAGCGGGAGCTATACGCAGTATTTT.

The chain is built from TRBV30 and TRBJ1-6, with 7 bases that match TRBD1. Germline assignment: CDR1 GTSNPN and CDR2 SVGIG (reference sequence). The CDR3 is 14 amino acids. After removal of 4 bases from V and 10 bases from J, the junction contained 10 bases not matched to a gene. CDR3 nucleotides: TGTGCCTGGAATCAAAGACAGGGAGACTCACCCCTCCACTTT. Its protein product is CAWNQRQGDSPLHF.

CDR3 bases: TGTGCCAGTAGTATAGATGCCCCGGGACAGGGGGTGAGGACAGATACGCAGTATTTT. Translation gives CASSIDAPGQGVRTDTQYF. The chain couples TRBV19 to TRBJ2-3; 11 bases are a match to TRBD1. J lost 3 bases, V lost 0 bases, and 11 bases had no gene match. CDR1 and CDR2 from the germline V gene are LNHDA and SQIVND (reference sequence). This CDR3 region has 19 residues.

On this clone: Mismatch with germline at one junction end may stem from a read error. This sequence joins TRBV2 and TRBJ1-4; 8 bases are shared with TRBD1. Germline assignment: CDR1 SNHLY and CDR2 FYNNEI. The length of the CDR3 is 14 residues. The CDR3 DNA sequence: TGTGCCAGCAGTAAAGCGGACAGGGATCGCCCGTTGTTTTTT. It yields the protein CASSKADRDRPLFF.

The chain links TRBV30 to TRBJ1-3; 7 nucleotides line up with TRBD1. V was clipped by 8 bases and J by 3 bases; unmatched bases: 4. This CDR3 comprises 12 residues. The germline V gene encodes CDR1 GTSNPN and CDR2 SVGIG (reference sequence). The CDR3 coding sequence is TGTGCCCGTGGGACAGTTGGAAACACCATATATTTT. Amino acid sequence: CARGTVGNTIYF.

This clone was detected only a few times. The CDR3 DNA reads as TGTGCCAGCAGACCAAGAACAGGGGGCGACTCACCCCTCCACTTT. It translates to CASRPRTGGDSPLHF. The chain has TRBV28 and TRBJ1-6; 9 nucleotides agree with TRBD1. The CDR3 consists of 15 residues. V lost 6 bases and J lost 10; bases outside the gene matches: 10. Germline CDR1 is MDHEN and CDR2 is SYDVKM.

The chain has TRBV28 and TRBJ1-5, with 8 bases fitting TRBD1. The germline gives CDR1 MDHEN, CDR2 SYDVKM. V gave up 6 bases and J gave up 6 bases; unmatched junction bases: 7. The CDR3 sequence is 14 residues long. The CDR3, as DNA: TGTGCCAGCAGGTTGACAGGGGAAGGTCAGCCCCAGCATTTT. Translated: CASRLTGEGQPQHF.

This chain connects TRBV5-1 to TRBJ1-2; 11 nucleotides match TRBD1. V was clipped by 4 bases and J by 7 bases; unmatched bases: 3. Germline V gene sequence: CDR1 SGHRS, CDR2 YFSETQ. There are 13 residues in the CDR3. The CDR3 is CASSGQGAGGYTF. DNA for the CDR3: TGCGCCAGCAGCGGACAGGGGGCCGGTGGCTACACCTTC.

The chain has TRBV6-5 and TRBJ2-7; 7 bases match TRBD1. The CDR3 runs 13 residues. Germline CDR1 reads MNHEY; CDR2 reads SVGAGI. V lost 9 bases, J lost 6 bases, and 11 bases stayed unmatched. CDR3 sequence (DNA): TGTGCCAGTAGACCGGGACAGCTGGTCGAGCAGTACTTC. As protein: CASRPGQLVEQYF.

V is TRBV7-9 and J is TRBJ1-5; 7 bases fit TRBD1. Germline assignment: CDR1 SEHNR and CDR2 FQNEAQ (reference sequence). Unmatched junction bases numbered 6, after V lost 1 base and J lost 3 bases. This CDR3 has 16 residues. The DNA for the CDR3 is TGTGCCAGCAGCTTAGATGGCAGGGGGAACAATCAGCCCCAGCATTTT. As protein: CASSLDGRGNNQPQHF.

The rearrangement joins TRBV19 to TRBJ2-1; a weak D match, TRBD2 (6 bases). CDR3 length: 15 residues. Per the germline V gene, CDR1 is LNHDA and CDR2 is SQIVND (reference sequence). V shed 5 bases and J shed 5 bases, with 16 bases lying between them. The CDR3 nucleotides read TGTGCCAGTAGTTTCGGGGGTAAAATTAACAATGAGCAGTTCTTC. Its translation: CASSFGGKINNEQFF.

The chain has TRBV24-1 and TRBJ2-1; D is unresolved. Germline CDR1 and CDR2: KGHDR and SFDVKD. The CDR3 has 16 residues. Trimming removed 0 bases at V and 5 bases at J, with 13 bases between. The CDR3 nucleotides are TGTGCCACCAGTGATTTGGCCCTTGGTAGCAACAATGAGCAGTTCTTC. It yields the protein CATSDLALGSNNEQFF.

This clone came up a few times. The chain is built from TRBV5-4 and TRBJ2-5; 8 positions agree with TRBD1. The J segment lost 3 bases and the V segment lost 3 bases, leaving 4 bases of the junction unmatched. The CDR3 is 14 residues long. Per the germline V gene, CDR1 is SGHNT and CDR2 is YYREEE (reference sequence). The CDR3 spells CASSSTGAEETQYF. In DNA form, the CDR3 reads TGTGCCAGCAGCTCGACAGGGGCGGAAGAGACCCAGTACTTC. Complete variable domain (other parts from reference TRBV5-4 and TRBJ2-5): ETGVTQSPTHLIKTRGQQVTLRCSSQSGHNTVSWYQQALGQGPQFIFQYYREEENGRGNFPPRFSGLQFPNYSSELNVNALELDDSALYLCASSSTGAEETQYFGPGTRLLVL.